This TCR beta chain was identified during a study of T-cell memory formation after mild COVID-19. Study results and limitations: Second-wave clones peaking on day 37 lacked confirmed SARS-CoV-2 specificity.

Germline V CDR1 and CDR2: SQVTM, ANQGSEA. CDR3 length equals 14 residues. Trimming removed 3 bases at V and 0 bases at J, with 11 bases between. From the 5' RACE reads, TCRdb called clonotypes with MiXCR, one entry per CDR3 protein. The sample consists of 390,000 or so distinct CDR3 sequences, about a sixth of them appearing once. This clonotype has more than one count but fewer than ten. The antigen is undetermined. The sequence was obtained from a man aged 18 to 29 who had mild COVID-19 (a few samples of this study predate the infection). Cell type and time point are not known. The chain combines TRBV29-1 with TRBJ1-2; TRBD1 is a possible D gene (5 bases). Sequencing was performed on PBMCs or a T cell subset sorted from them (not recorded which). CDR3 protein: CSVDPGTANYGYTF. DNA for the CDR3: TGCAGCGTTGACCCCGGGACCGCTAACTATGGCTACACCTTC.